This TCR beta chain was recorded in a study of blood T cells in healthy people across ages. A few counts support this clonotype. The second PCR ran about 6 to 12 cycles with a sample-barcoded 5' primer and J-beta primers. TCRdb used MiXCR to reprocess the 5' RACE reads, holding one entry per CDR3 protein. This sample has approximately 780,000 distinct CDR3 sequences; roughly 25% occur once, and the top ten carry roughly 3.1%. Looked up from germline, CDR1 is MGHRA and CDR2 is YSYEKL. This CDR3 is built from 15 residues. Trimming at V came to 3 bases and at J to 3 bases, leaving 5 bases not matched to a gene. These data also formed part of another study, on T cells of mothers and their children.

V is TRBV4-1 and J is TRBJ1-3; TRBD1 matches 7 bases. The TCR originated in a boy aged 5-17 years in good health. The sequenced sample consisted of blood. The CDR3 spells CASSHTGERGNTIYF. CDR3 DNA sequence: TGCGCCAGCAGCCACACAGGGGAACGTGGAAACACCATATATTTT.